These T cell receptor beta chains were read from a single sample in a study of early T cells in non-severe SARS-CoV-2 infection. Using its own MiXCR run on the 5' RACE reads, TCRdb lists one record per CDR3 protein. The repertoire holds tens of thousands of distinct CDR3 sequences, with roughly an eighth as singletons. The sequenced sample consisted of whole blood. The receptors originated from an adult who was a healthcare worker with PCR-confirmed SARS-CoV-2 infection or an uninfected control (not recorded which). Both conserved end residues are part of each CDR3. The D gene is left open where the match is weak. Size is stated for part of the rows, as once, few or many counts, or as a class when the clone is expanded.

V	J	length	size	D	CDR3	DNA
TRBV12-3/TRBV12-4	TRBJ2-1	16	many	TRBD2	CASSLRLAGDVSEQFF	TGTGCCAGCAGTTTAAGGCTAGCGGGAGACGTAAGTGAGCAGTTCTTC
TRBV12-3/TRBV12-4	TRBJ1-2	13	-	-	CASHPQVTNGYTF	TGTGCCAGCCACCCACAAGTTACTAATGGCTACACCTTC
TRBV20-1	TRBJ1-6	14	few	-	CSARSPQFFPPLHF	TGCAGTGCTAGATCTCCCCAGTTTTTTCCACCCCTCCACTTT
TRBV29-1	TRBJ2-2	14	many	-	CSVEGPGIPGELFF	TGCAGCGTTGAAGGCCCCGGGATTCCCGGGGAGCTGTTTTTT
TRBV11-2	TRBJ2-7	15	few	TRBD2	CASSSSSGWTYEQYF	TGTGCCAGCAGCTCATCTAGCGGGTGGACCTACGAGCAGTACTTC
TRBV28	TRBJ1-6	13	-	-	CASSSPVGSPLHF	TGTGCCAGCAGTTCCCCCGTGGGTTCACCCCTCCACTTT
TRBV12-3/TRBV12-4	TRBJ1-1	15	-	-	CASRLTDAGNTEAFF	TGTGCCAGCAGACTTACGGACGCCGGGAACACTGAAGCTTTCTTT
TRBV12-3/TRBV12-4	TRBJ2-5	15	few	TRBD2	CASRAGLAGVETQYF	TGTGCCAGCAGGGCGGGACTAGCGGGAGTGGAGACCCAGTACTTC
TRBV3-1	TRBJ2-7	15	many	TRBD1	CASSQTGTGLDEQYF	TGTGCCAGCAGCCAAACCGGGACAGGCCTGGACGAGCAGTACTTC
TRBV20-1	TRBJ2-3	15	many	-	CSAPMLSASTDTQYF	TGCAGTGCTCCGATGCTCAGCGCTAGCACAGATACGCAGTATTTT
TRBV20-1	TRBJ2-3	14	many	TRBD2	CSARSGRDTDTQYF	TGCAGTGCTAGGAGCGGGAGGGACACAGATACGCAGTATTTT
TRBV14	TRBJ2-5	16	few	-	CASSQEMWSGQETQYF	TGTGCCAGCAGCCAAGAAATGTGGAGCGGACAAGAGACCCAGTACTTC
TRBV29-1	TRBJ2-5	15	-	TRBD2	CSVEESLAGAETQYF	TGCAGCGTTGAAGAGTCCCTAGCGGGAGCAGAGACCCAGTACTTC
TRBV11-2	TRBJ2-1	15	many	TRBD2	CASSAGLAVNNEQFF	TGTGCCAGCAGCGCGGGACTAGCGGTAAACAATGAGCAGTTCTTC
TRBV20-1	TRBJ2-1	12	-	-	CSARDWTAEQFF	TGCAGTGCTAGAGATTGGACGGCTGAGCAGTTCTTC
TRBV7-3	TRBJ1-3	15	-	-	CASSLTGSSGNTIYF	TGTGCCAGCAGCTTGACGGGCAGCTCTGGAAACACCATATATTTT
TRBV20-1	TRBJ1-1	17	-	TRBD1	CSARDGTGEFFRPEAFF	TGCAGTGCTAGAGACGGGACAGGGGAGTTTTTCCGTCCTGAAGCTTTCTTT
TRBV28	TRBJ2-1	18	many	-	CASSFNPGRGRPRNEQFF	TGTGCCAGCAGTTTTAATCCCGGAAGAGGGAGGCCGCGCAATGAGCAGTTCTTC
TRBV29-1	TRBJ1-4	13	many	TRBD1	CSVLTGSNEKLFF	TGCAGCGTTTTGACAGGGTCAAATGAAAAACTGTTTTTT
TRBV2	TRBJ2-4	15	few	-	CASTRIEMAKNIQYF	TGTGCCAGCACTAGAATCGAGATGGCCAAAAACATTCAGTACTTC
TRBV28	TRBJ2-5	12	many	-	CAIAPGPGAQYF	TGTGCCATTGCTCCGGGGCCGGGGGCCCAGTACTTC
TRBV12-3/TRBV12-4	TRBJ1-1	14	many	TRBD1	CASTPGGENTEAFF	TGTGCCAGCACCCCAGGGGGCGAGAACACTGAAGCTTTCTTT
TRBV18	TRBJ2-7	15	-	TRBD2	CASSPTSGPSSEQYF	TGTGCCAGCTCGCCTACTAGCGGGCCCTCATCCGAGCAGTACTTC
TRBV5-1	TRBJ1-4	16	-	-	CASSLGPGLSNEKLFF	TGCGCCAGCAGCTTGGGTCCGGGACTGAGTAATGAAAAACTGTTTTTT
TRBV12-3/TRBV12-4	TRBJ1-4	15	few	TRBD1	CASSLRGQVNEKLFF	TGTGCCAGCAGTTTAAGGGGACAGGTCAATGAAAAACTGTTTTTT
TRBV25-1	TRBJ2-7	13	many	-	CASGGSPGSEQYF	TGTGCCAGCGGGGGGTCCCCAGGCAGCGAGCAGTACTTC
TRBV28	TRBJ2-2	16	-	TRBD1	CASSRPGQGTTGELFF	TGTGCCAGCAGTAGACCGGGACAGGGGACCACCGGGGAGCTGTTTTTT
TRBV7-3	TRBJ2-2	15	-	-	CASSLTRENTGELFF	TGTGCCAGCAGCTTAACACGGGAGAACACCGGGGAGCTGTTTTTT
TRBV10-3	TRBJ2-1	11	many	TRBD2	CAIGGGNEQFF	TGTGCCATCGGGGGGGGCAATGAGCAGTTCTTC
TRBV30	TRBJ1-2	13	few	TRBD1	CAWNIGTVYGYTF	TGTGCCTGGAATATCGGGACAGTCTATGGCTACACCTTC
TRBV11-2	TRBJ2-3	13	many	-	CATSRDTRWTQYF	TGTGCCACCAGCCGGGACACTCGGTGGACGCAGTATTTT
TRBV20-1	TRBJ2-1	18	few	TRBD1	CSARDWTSGTGSYNEQFF	TGCAGTGCTAGAGATTGGACCTCCGGGACAGGCTCCTACAATGAGCAGTTCTTC
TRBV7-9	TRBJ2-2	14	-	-	CASSLDLATGELFF	TGTGCCAGCAGCTTAGATCTTGCGACCGGGGAGCTGTTTTTT
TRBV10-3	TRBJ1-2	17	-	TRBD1	CAISEPLDRAHLWGYTF	TGTGCCATCAGTGAACCTCTGGACAGGGCCCACCTCTGGGGCTACACCTTC
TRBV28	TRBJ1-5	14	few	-	CASTFGQDNQPQHF	TGTGCCAGCACCTTCGGGCAGGACAATCAGCCCCAGCATTTT
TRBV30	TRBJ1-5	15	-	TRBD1	CAWSSQGLGNQPQHF	TGTGCCTGGAGTTCACAGGGGCTCGGGAATCAGCCCCAGCATTTT
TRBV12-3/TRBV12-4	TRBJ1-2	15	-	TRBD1	CASSSPGQGAYGYTF	TGTGCCAGCAGTTCTCCGGGACAGGGGGCGTATGGCTACACCTTC